The 15 T cell receptor beta chains given below trace back to one sample, sequenced in a study of blood T cell repertoires in COVID-19. This table comes from immunoSEQ multiplex PCR, and its TCRdb copy is limited to in-frame clones, with some not included. The data show 350,000 to 450,000 clones, 80% to 85% seen once. Sequenced sample: PBMCs or T cells enriched from blood (not recorded which). These receptors were taken from a woman aged 50 to 60 who had recovered from COVID-19.

This clone appeared a few times. CDR3 in DNA: TGCGCCAGCAGCTTGCGACAGGGGCCGCCTCCCGGCACTGAAGCTTTCTTT. Its translation: CASSLRQGPPPGTEAFF. The chain uses TRBV5-1 and TRBJ1-1; TRBD1 aligns across 8 bases. Germline V gives CDR1 SGHRS, CDR2 YFSETQ. Germline trimming cut 1 base from V and 4 bases from J; bases unmatched to any gene: 12. This CDR3 region has 17 residues.

V and J are TRBV7-2 and TRBJ2-7; 7 nucleotides line up with TRBD2. With 5 bases clipped from V and 3 bases from J, the junction kept 13 bases outside the gene matches. The germline V gene has CDR1 SGHTA and CDR2 FQGNSA. The CDR3 is 16 amino acids. CDR3 DNA sequence: TGTGCCAGCAGCCTGAACAGTGTGGCGGGGGTCTACGAGCAGTACTTC. The encoded protein is CASSLNSVAGVYEQYF.

The chain uses TRBV19 and TRBJ1-2; 7 bases are a match to TRBD1. CDR1 and CDR2 (germline): LNHDA, SQIVND (reference sequence). The CDR3 consists of 15 residues. Germline trimming cut 5 bases from V and 3 bases from J; bases unmatched to any gene: 9. The CDR3 sequence: CASSPLDRAYYGYTF. CDR3 bases: TGTGCCAGTAGTCCTCTTGACAGGGCCTACTATGGCTACACCTTC. Looking up the rest from reference TRBV19 and TRBJ1-2 gives the full variable domain: DGGITQSPKYLFRKEGQNVTLSCEQNLNHDAMYWYRQDPGQGLRLIYYSQIVNDFQKGDIAEGYSVSREKKESFPLTVTSAQKNPTAFYLCASSPLDRAYYGYTFGSGTRLTVV.

This chain joins TRBV7-8 and TRBJ2-7, with TRBD2 matching 10 bases. The germline V gene has CDR1 SGHVS and CDR2 FQNEAQ. With 5 bases clipped from V and 4 bases from J, the junction kept 8 bases outside the gene matches. This CDR3 contains 15 residues. CDR3 loop: CASSARRLAGYEQYF. The CDR3 nucleotides read TGTGCCAGCAGCGCAAGAAGACTAGCGGGTTACGAGCAGTACTTC.

The rearrangement links TRBV7-2 to TRBJ1-4; no firm D call. Germline V gene data show CDR1 as SGHTA and CDR2 as FQGNSA. V lost 4 bases and J 6 bases, leaving 12 bases between the germline ends. The CDR3 has 14 amino acids. The CDR3 region is CASSSPPGDEKLFF. CDR3 bases: TGTGCCAGCAGCTCCCCTCCCGGGGATGAAAAACTGTTTTTT. The variable domain in full, completed from reference TRBV7-2 and TRBJ1-4, reads GAGVSQSPSNKVTEKGKDVELRCDPISGHTALYWYRQSLGQGLEFLIYFQGNSAPDKSGLPSDRFSAERTGGSVSTLTIQRTQQEDSAVYLCASSSPPGDEKLFFGSGTQLSVL.

The chain has TRBV14 and TRBJ1-4, with 7 bases aligning to TRBD1. CDR1 and CDR2 from the germline V gene are SGHDN and FVKESK. V lost 6 bases, J lost 7 bases, and 8 bases stayed unmatched. There are 14 residues in the CDR3. The DNA of the CDR3 is TGTGCCAGCAGTCCTACAGGGGCCGGTGAAAAACTGTTTTTT. Translation: CASSPTGAGEKLFF.

The genes are TRBV5-1 and TRBJ1-4; D may be TRBD1 (6 bases). CDR3 length: 15 amino acids. Trimming took off 4 bases at V and 8 bases at J, with 18 bases between the two ends. Germline V lookup: CDR1 SGHRS, CDR2 YFSETQ. The CDR3 DNA sequence: TGCGCCAGCAGCAACAAGGGGGTGAGGGGAGAAAAACTGTTTTTT. As protein: CASSNKGVRGEKLFF.

This chain links TRBV2 with TRBJ1-2, with 7 bases aligning to TRBD1. Trimming at V came to 5 bases and at J to 6 bases, leaving 3 bases not matched to a gene. This CDR3 is 12 amino acids long. Germline loops: CDR1 SNHLY, CDR2 FYNNEI. CDR3 loop: CASSTGVDGYTF. Written as DNA, the CDR3 is TGTGCCAGCAGTACAGGGGTGGATGGCTACACCTTC. Full variable domain (missing parts from reference TRBV2 and TRBJ1-2): EPEVTQTPSHQVTQMGQEVILRCVPISNHLYFYWYRQILGQKVEFLVSFYNNEISEKSEIFDDQFSVERPDGSNFTLKIRSTKLEDSAMYFCASSTGVDGYTFGSGTRLTVV.

The chain employs TRBV5-6 and TRBJ1-3; tentative D call: TRBD1 (6 bases). Germline CDR1 and CDR2: SGHDT and YYEEEE. This CDR3 contains 15 residues. Trimming pared 4 bases from V and 3 bases from J, leaving 14 bases between. CDR3 region: CASSHYSGVGNTIYF. In DNA, the CDR3 is TGTGCCAGCAGCCACTATTCAGGGGTTGGAAACACCATATATTTT.

This clone was found once. The chain links TRBV5-1 to TRBJ1-2, with TRBD1 identical over 10 bases. Germline-derived CDR1 and CDR2 are SGHRS and YFSETQ. Trimming took 6 bases from V and 3 from J; bases not matched to a gene: 14. The CDR3 covers 17 residues. DNA of the CDR3: TGCGCCAGCACCCGAGGTGGGGTGGGGACAGGGGACTATGGCTACACCTTC. Its translation: CASTRGGVGTGDYGYTF.

Details on this clone: The sample has other DNA sequences that encode this CDR3 too. The rearrangement uses TRBV5-4 and TRBJ2-2, with D maybe TRBD1 (6 bases). The V gene lost 2 bases and the J gene lost 5 bases, with 10 bases spanning the gap. Germline values: CDR1 SGHNT, CDR2 YYREEE (reference sequence). This CDR3 is 14 amino acids long. The CDR3 spells CASSFVTGTGELFF. The CDR3 DNA reads TGTGCCAGCAGCTTTGTCACAGGGACCGGGGAGCTGTTTTTT.

The J gene is TRBJ2-1, the V gene TRBV5-6; TRBD2 matches 14 bases. The CDR3 is made up of 16 amino acids. The junction had 2 bases not matched to a gene; V was cut back by 2 bases and J by 4 bases. Germline V gene data show CDR1 as SGHDT and CDR2 as YYEEEE. The DNA of the CDR3 is TGTGCCAGCAGCTTTAGGACTAGCGGGAGGTACAATGAGCAGTTCTTC. It is translated as CASSFRTSGRYNEQFF.

The chain joins TRBV3-1 (or the pseudogene TRBV3-2) to TRBJ1-1; 7 bases match TRBD1. This CDR3 spans 14 amino acids. V was clipped by 0 bases and J by 4 bases; unmatched bases: 2. CDR1 and CDR2 (germline): LGHDT, YNNKEL (reference sequence). The CDR3 is CASSQEQGLTEAFF. DNA for the CDR3: TGTGCCAGCAGCCAAGAACAGGGGCTCACTGAAGCTTTCTTT.

V is TRBV5-1 and J is TRBJ2-2, with 12 bases fitting TRBD2. Trimming removed 1 base from V and 4 bases from J; junction bases left unmatched: 2. The CDR3 totals 16 residues. Germline CDR1 SGHRS, CDR2 YFSETQ. The CDR3 DNA sequence: TGCGCCAGCAGCTTGATGACTAGCGGGAGCACCGGGGAGCTGTTTTTT. Protein: CASSLMTSGSTGELFF.

This clone was seen only a few times. This sequence joins TRBV4-1 and TRBJ2-1; TRBD2 matches 9 bases. This CDR3 has 14 residues. V was clipped by 3 bases and J by 15 bases; unmatched bases: 12. The germline V gene encodes CDR1 MGHRA and CDR2 YSYEKL. This CDR3 is CASSHVQPTSGPFF. In nucleotides, the CDR3 is TGCGCCAGCAGCCACGTTCAACCCACTAGCGGGCCGTTCTTC.